Listed below are T cell receptor beta chains from one sample, sequenced in a study of blood T cell repertoires in COVID-19. The protocol was immunoSEQ multiplex PCR, while the TCRdb copy is restricted to in-frame clones and leaves out a portion. In the table there are around 260,000 clones, 80% to 90% of which are singletons. Sequencing input: peripheral blood. These receptors were obtained from a woman in her 50s with acute or convalescent COVID-19. The CDR3 runs from the conserved cysteine through the conserved F or W. D genes are given only for firm matches. Size is omitted from some rows. Given values are once, few, many or a class for expanded clones.

d_call	clone_size	v_call	j_call	cdr3_nt	cdr3_aa
.	.	TRBV3-1/TRBV3-2	TRBJ1-2	TGTGCCAGCAGTCCCCGGCCCGGGGACTATGGCTACACCTTC	CASSPRPGDYGYTF
TRBD2	.	TRBV7-2	TRBJ2-7	TGTGCCAGCAGCTTAGATAGACTAGCTAACGAGCAGTACTTC	CASSLDRLANEQYF
.	.	TRBV6-5	TRBJ1-1	TGTGCCAGCAGTTACTCTCCAGGACAGAACACTGAAGCTTTCTTT	CASSYSPGQNTEAFF
.	.	TRBV30	TRBJ1-2	TGTGCCTGGAAGATTGGGGCAGTTGATGGCTACACCTTC	CAWKIGAVDGYTF
.	once	TRBV7-3	TRBJ1-3	TGTGCCAGCAGGCAAGCCGAAGCCATATATTTT	CASRQAEAIYF
.	.	TRBV7-3	TRBJ2-7	TGTGCCAGCAGCATAACCCCAGGGTCCCCCTACGAGCAGTACTTC	CASSITPGSPYEQYF
.	.	TRBV4-2	TRBJ2-3	TGTGCCAGCAGCCAAGTGCTGGGGCTCAGCACAGATACGCAGTATTTT	CASSQVLGLSTDTQYF
.	.	TRBV18	TRBJ2-5	TGTGCCAGCTCACCACGAAGAGAAGAGACCCAGTACTTC	CASSPRREETQYF
.	.	TRBV5-1	TRBJ2-3	TGCGCCAGCAGCTTGAGCTATACGCAGTATTTT	CASSLSYTQYF
TRBD2	.	TRBV7-2	TRBJ2-1	TGTGCCAGCAGCTTAGGCAGCGGGAGATCCGCATTGTATGAGCAGTTCTTC	CASSLGSGRSALYEQFF
TRBD1	.	TRBV30	TRBJ1-2	TGTGCCTGGAAGACAGGGTACTATGGCTACACCTTC	CAWKTGYYGYTF
.	.	TRBV4-1	TRBJ1-5	TGCGCCAGCAGCCAAGATCCACAGGGCCGGAATCAGCCCCAGCATTTT	CASSQDPQGRNQPQHF
.	.	TRBV28	TRBJ1-5	TGTGCCAGCAGTTTGAACTTATATCAGCCCCAGCATTTT	CASSLNLYQPQHF
.	.	TRBV6-5	TRBJ1-1	TGTGCCAGCAGTTACTCAGAGGTGAACACTGAAGCTTTCTTT	CASSYSEVNTEAFF
.	.	TRBV15	TRBJ2-1	TGTGCCACCAGCAGAGCGGGAGAGGGGTACAATGAGCAGTTCTTC	CATSRAGEGYNEQFF
.	.	TRBV4-2	TRBJ1-3	TGTGCCAGCAGCCAAGACGGGGTAGCAGGAAACACCATATATTTT	CASSQDGVAGNTIYF
TRBD1	.	TRBV29-1	TRBJ1-4	TGCAGCGTTTTACGGGGACAGGGGCGCGAAAAACTGTTTTTT	CSVLRGQGREKLFF
.	.	TRBV2	TRBJ2-4	TGTGCCAGCAGTGAACGACTAGTAGGCATTCAGTACTTC	CASSERLVGIQYF
TRBD1	few	TRBV19	TRBJ1-5	TGTGCCAGTAGTGTGACAGGGGCGCTTGGCAATCAGCCCCAGCATTTT	CASSVTGALGNQPQHF